This T cell receptor (beta chain) was profiled in a study of control samples from healthy donors and cancer patients. V shed 2 bases and J shed 6 bases, with 9 bases lying between them. CDR1 SGHKS and CDR2 YYEKEE come from the germline V gene (reference sequence). This CDR3 has 12 amino acids. Sequencing used immunoSEQ multiplex PCR; TCRdb keeps in-frame clones, though not all of them. Among about 49,000 clones, approximately 86% were seen once, and the ten largest hold about 2.7%. This chain uses TRBV5-5 with TRBJ2-7, with D unclear. This clonotype originated in a woman aged 50 to 60 with lung cancer. Sequenced: PBMCs. CDR3 sequence: CASSLGVGEQYF. Written as DNA, the CDR3 is TGTGCCAGCAGCTTAGGAGTGGGCGAGCAGTACTTC.